This T cell receptor (beta chain) was sequenced for a study of technical replicates of blood from a few donors (dated by TCRdb to 2015 to 2018). The receptor library was made with the immunoSEQ multiplex PCR assay. Not all clones reach the TCRdb copy of this immuneACCESS table, which keeps in-frame sequences only. Checked studies attribute under half of the gap to unresolved V genes and leave the rest unexplained. This sample gives 55,000 to 80,000 clones in total; around 92% of them show up just once. Clones ranked in the top ten supply roughly 4.9% of the sample. CDR1 SGHNT and CDR2 YYREEE are derived from the germline V gene (reference sequence). The V end loses 4 bases and the J end loses 7 bases, and a stretch of 17 bases separates them. The CDR3 sequence holds 14 residues, the cysteine and phenylalanine included. Only the CDR3 DNA is retained, 42 bases long and in frame from the first base.

With regard to this clone: The antigen it binds to is not known. Base qualities are missing; no much larger clone stands one base away.

The sequence came from a human donor in good health. Some clones in this sample may be carry-over from other donors' samples. The rearranged segments are TRBV5-4 and TRBJ2-5, with TRBD2 tentatively as D gene (5 bases match). Material: PBMCs. CDR3 protein: CASSPRAGVGTQYF. Here is the DNA: TGTGCCAGCAGCCCCCGTGCCGGGGTAGGGACCCAGTACTTC.